This T cell receptor (beta chain) comes out of a study of T cells expressing NK-cell markers. This CDR3 has 13 amino acids. TCRdb reprocessed the 5' RACE reads and reports one entry per CDR3 protein, with no DNA. The repertoire table contains about 450,000 distinct CDR3 sequences. The chain joins TRBV12-3 or TRBV12-4 to TRBJ1-4; the D gene TCRdb calls, TRBD1, cannot be checked with no DNA. The specimen sequenced was blood T cells: a sorted CD56 or NKG2C T cell subset, CD4+ or CD8+ T cells, or bulk PBMC T cells (not recorded which). The source is a woman aged 18 to 75 in good health. CDR3 sequence reads: CASRTQGEEKLFF.